Following are 14 T cell receptor beta chains from one sample sequenced in a study of T cells in Graves' hyperthyroidism and ophthalmopathy. Amplification yielded TCR beta CDR3 regions, with RNA transcripts as the source. Carried out on the TCR CDR3, a first-round RT-PCR used the HTBI primer set. TCRdb re-derived calls from the multiplex PCR reads in MiXCR, one entry per CDR3 protein. Of about 400,000 distinct CDR3 sequences listed, roughly an eighth are singletons. The sequenced sample was blood. The receptors derive from a woman aged 18 to 35 with Graves' hyperthyroidism.

The chain recombines TRBV19 with TRBJ1-3, with D possibly TRBD1 on 6 matching bases. Germline V gene sequence: CDR1 LNHDA, CDR2 SQIVND (reference sequence). The V end was cut by 6 bases, the J end by 2 bases, with 11 bases between. The CDR3 sequence is 14 residues long. CDR3 region: CASSGGFAGNTIYF. The CDR3 nucleotides are TGTGCCAGTAGCGGGGGCTTCGCTGGAAACACCATATATTTT.

This chain links TRBV20-1 with TRBJ2-3, with D possibly matching TRBD2 (6 bases). CDR3 length: 14 amino acids. Germline CDR1 DFQATT, CDR2 SNEGSKA (reference sequence). Between the trimmed V and J ends, which lost 3 bases and 0 bases, there was a span of 10 bases. The DNA for the CDR3 is TGCAGTGCTAGTGTGGGGGGTAGCACAGATACGCAGTATTTT. This codes for CSASVGGSTDTQYF.

This clonotype was detected only a few times. V and J are TRBV3-1 and TRBJ2-3; weak D call: TRBD2 (5 bases). Germline lookup yields CDR1 LGHDT and CDR2 YNNKEL (reference sequence). CDR3 length: 15 amino acids. The V end lost 0 bases, the J end lost 4 bases, and 11 bases lay between the germline ends. The CDR3 loop is CASSQEGLASDTQYF. The CDR3 DNA is TGTGCCAGCAGCCAAGAAGGGCTAGCCTCAGATACGCAGTATTTT.

At least ten counts were recorded for this clonotype. The chain is built from TRBV28 and TRBJ2-7; TRBD1 agrees at 9 bases. Trimming at V came to 5 bases and at J to 1 base, leaving 6 bases not matched to a gene. The germline CDR1 and CDR2 sequences are MDHEN and SYDVKM. This CDR3 spans 15 amino acids. CDR3: CASSQGGTGSYEQYF. DNA for the CDR3: TGTGCCAGCAGTCAAGGGGGGACAGGGTCCTACGAGCAGTACTTC. Variable domain in full (rest from reference TRBV28 and TRBJ2-7): DVKVTQSSRYLVKRTGEKVFLECVQDMDHENMFWYRQDPGLGLRLIYFSYDVKMKEKGDIPEGYSVSREKKERFSLILESASTNQTSMYLCASSQGGTGSYEQYFGPGTRLTVT.

This clonotype was seen repeatedly, ten times or more. V is TRBV12-3 or TRBV12-4 and J is TRBJ2-1; no clear D. The CDR3 covers 16 residues. Trimming removed 5 bases at V and 3 bases at J, with 17 bases between. CDR3 nucleotide sequence: TGTGCCAGCAGTCCCCAAGGGCGCGAAAACTACAATGAGCAGTTCTTC. Translating gives CASSPQGRENYNEQFF.

In this sample, this clonotype turned up a few times. This rearrangement joins TRBV30 to TRBJ1-3; D is ambiguous. CDR3 length: 12 amino acids. Germline CDR1 and CDR2: GTSNPN and SVGIG (reference sequence). The CDR3 DNA follows: TGTGCACTCTACCCCAGGGGAAACACCATATATTTT. Its protein is CALYPRGNTIYF.

On this clonotype itself: One end of the junction varies from germline; a read error may be responsible. The J gene is TRBJ1-5, the V gene TRBV7-8, with D perhaps TRBD1 (6 bases). CDR3 size: 17 residues. CDR1 is SGHVS and CDR2 is FQNEAQ in the germline V gene. CDR3 in amino acids: CASSRGGLQGGSQPQHF. DNA for the CDR3: TGCGCCAGCAGCCGCGGGGGGCTACAGGGCGGGAGTCAGCCCCAGCATTTT.

This clonotype was recorded many times. The genes are TRBV11-3 and TRBJ2-2; TRBD1 is a possible D gene (6 bases). V was pared by 7 bases and J by 6 bases, with 18 bases between. Germline CDR1 is SGHNT and CDR2 is YENEEA. The CDR3 extends over 15 amino acids. This CDR3 is CASTLGQGRPGELFF. CDR3 DNA sequence: TGTGCCAGCACCCTAGGGCAGGGGCGGCCCGGGGAGCTGTTTTTT.

This clonotype was seen at least ten times. The chain joins TRBV5-1 to TRBJ1-1; D not resolved. V lost 0 bases and J lost 1, with 7 bases in between. Germline V gene lookup returns CDR1 SGHRS and CDR2 YFSETQ. The CDR3 sequence is 14 residues long. The CDR3: CASSLGAGNTEAFF. The CDR3 DNA follows: TGCGCCAGCAGCTTGGGAGCCGGGAACACTGAAGCTTTCTTT. Drawing the rest from reference TRBV5-1 and TRBJ1-1, the complete variable domain is KAGVTQTPRYLIKTRGQQVTLSCSPISGHRSVSWYQQTPGQGLQFLFEYFSETQRNKGNFPGRFSGRQFSNSRSEMNVSTLELGDSALYLCASSLGAGNTEAFFGQGTRLTVV.

This clonotype appeared many times. The chain recombines TRBV7-8 with TRBJ1-1; 11 bases fit TRBD1. CDR1 SGHVS and CDR2 FQNEAQ come from the germline V gene. V lost 1 base to trimming and J lost 4 bases; unmatched junction nucleotides: 14. The CDR3 is made up of 19 amino acids. The CDR3 region is CASSLVFLGDRGGSTEAFF. The CDR3 DNA is TGTGCCAGCAGCTTAGTTTTCTTAGGGGACAGGGGGGGGAGCACTGAAGCTTTCTTT.

This clonotype was seen many times. This chain links TRBV12-3 or TRBV12-4 with TRBJ2-1; 8 positions match TRBD2. The CDR3 extends over 14 amino acids. J gave up 7 bases and V 6 bases, and 8 bases lay outside the gene matches. CDR3 protein: CASSSSGLRNEQFF. The CDR3 DNA follows: TGTGCCAGCAGCTCTAGCGGGCTGAGGAATGAGCAGTTCTTC.

This clonotype was counted many times. This chain connects TRBV28 to TRBJ2-3; D is perhaps TRBD2 (7 bases). The CDR3 contains 15 residues. V gave up 4 bases and J gave up 4 bases, with 15 bases separating them. Germline V gene lookup returns CDR1 MDHEN and CDR2 SYDVKM. CDR3 sequence reads: CASSSYGGGADTQYF. The CDR3 region has the DNA TGTGCCAGCAGTTCCTATGGCGGGGGCGCAGATACGCAGTATTTT.

This clonotype was recorded at least ten times. This chain connects TRBV28 to TRBJ2-7; D is uncertain. V lost 7 bases and J lost 5, with 21 bases in between. The germline V gene has CDR1 MDHEN and CDR2 SYDVKM. The CDR3 is 15 residues long. The CDR3 coding sequence is TGTGCCAGCAAACTAAGTTGGACGACACCAGACGAGCAGTACTTC. Protein sequence: CASKLSWTTPDEQYF.

The chain joins TRBV19 to TRBJ1-1; 10 bases align to TRBD1. V gave up 9 bases and J gave up 4 bases; unmatched junction bases: 17. The CDR3 is 17 residues long. Germline-derived CDR1 and CDR2 are LNHDA and SQIVND (reference sequence). CDR3 in DNA: TGTGCCAGCCGAGAGATAGGACAGGGGGTAATCGGCACTGAAGCTTTCTTT. Its translation is CASREIGQGVIGTEAFF.